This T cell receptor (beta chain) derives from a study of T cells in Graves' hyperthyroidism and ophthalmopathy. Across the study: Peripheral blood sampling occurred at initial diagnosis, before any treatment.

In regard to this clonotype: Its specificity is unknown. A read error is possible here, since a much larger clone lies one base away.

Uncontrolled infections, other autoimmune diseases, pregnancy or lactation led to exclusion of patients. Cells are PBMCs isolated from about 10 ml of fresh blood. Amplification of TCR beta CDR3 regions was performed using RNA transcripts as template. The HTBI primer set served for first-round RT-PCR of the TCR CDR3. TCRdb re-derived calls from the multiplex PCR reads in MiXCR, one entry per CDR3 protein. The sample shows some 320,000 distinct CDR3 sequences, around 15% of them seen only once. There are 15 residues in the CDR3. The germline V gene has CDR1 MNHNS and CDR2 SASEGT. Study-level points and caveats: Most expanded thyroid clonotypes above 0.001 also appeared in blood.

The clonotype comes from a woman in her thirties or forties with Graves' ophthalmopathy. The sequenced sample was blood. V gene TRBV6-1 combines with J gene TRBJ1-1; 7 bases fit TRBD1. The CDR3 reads CVSKRDRVGGTEAFF. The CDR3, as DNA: TGTGTCAGCAAAAGAGACAGGGTTGGAGGCACTGAAGCTTTCTTT.